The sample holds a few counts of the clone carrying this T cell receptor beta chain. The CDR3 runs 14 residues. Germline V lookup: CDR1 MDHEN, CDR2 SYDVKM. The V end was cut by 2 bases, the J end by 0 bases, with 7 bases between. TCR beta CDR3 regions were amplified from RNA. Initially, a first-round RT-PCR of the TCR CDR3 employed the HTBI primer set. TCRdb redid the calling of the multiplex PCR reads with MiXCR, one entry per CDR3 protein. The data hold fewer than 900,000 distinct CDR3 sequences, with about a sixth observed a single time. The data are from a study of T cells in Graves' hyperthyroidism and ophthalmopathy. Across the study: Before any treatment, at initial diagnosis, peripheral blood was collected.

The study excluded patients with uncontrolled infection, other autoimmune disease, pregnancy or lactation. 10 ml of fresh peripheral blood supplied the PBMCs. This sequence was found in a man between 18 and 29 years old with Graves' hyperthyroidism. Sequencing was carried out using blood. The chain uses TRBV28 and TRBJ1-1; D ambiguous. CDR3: CASSLGYMNTEAFF. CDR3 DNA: TGTGCCAGCAGTTTAGGGTACATGAACACTGAAGCTTTCTTT.